This T cell receptor (beta chain) was observed in a study of cytomegalovirus exposure and HLA in healthy donors. Overall study findings and caveats: Owing to their indistinguishability, certain V segments, notably TRBV6-2 and TRBV6-3, were excluded.

To note about this clone: Its antigen is not known.

Germline values: CDR1 MGHDK, CDR2 SYGVNS. Trimming at V came to 5 bases and at J to 5 bases, leaving 6 bases not matched to a gene. This CDR3 spans 15 amino acids. PCR primers comprised 60 Vbeta and 13 Jbeta primers. Profiling relied on immunoSEQ multiplex PCR, and the TCRdb table lists in-frame clones only, not all of them. The sample records under 200,000 clones, about 71% being singletons. Sequenced input: PBMCs. This TCR was sampled from a woman aged 40 to 50 in good health and CMV-seropositive. This sequence joins TRBV25-1 and TRBJ1-6; the match to TRBD1 covers 7 bases. CDR3 loop: CASSTRDSNNSPLHF. CDR3 nucleotide sequence: TGTGCCAGCAGTACGAGGGACAGCAATAATTCACCCCTCCACTTT.